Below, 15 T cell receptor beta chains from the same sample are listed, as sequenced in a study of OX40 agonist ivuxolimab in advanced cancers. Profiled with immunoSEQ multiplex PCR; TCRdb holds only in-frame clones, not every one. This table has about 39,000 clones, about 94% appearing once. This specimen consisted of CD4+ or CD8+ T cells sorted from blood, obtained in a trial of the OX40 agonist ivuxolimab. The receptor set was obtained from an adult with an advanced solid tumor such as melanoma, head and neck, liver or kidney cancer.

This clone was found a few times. The CDR3 sequence: CASGTVSSYEQYF. Here the CDR3 DNA reads TGTGCCAGTGGGACAGTGAGCTCCTACGAGCAGTACTTC. This chain connects TRBV7-8 to TRBJ2-7; TRBD1 matches 7 bases. V lost 9 bases, J lost 0 bases, and 5 bases stayed unmatched. The germline CDR1 and CDR2 sequences are SGHVS and FQNEAQ. CDR3 length: 13 residues.

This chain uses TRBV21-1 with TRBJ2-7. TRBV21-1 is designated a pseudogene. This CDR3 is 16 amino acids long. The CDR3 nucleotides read TGTGCCAGCAGCAAAGCGCAGATAAAGGGTGCCTACGAGCAGTACTTC. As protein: CASSKAQIKGAYEQYF.

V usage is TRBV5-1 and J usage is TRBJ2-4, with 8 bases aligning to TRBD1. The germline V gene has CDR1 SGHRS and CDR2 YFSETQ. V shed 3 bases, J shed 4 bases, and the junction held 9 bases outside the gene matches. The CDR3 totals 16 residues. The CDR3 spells CASSSEFTGGKNIQYF. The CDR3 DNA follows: TGCGCCAGCAGCTCGGAATTCACAGGGGGTAAAAACATTCAGTACTTC.

The chain's CDR3 is CASRPGTGDTGELFF. The DNA for the CDR3 is TGTGCCAGCAGACCGGGGACAGGGGACACCGGGGAGCTGTTTTTT. The chain joins TRBV6-5 to TRBJ2-2; 10 nucleotides match TRBD1. V lost 6 bases to trimming and J lost 3 bases; unmatched junction nucleotides: 4. The CDR3 length is 15 residues. CDR1 and CDR2 from the germline V gene are MNHEY and SVGAGI.

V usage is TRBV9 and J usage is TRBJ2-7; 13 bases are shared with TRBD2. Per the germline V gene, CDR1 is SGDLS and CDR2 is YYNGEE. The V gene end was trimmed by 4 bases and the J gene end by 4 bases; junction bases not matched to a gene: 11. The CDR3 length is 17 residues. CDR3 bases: TGTGCCAGCAGCTCAGCCCCCGCGACTAGCGGGAGGTACGAGCAGTACTTC. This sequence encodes CASSSAPATSGRYEQYF. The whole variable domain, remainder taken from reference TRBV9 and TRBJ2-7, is DSGVTQTPKHLITATGQRVTLRCSPRSGDLSVYWYQQSLDQGLQFLIQYYNGEERAKGNILERFSAQQFPDLHSELNLSSLELGDSALYFCASSSAPATSGRYEQYFGPGTRLTVT.

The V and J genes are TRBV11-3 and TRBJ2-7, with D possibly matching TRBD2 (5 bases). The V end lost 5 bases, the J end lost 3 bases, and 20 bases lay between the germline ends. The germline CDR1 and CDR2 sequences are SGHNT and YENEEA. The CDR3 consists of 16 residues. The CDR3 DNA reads TGTGCCAGCAGCGTTAGAGGGATGGCTGGAAGCTACGAGCAGTACTTC. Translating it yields CASSVRGMAGSYEQYF.

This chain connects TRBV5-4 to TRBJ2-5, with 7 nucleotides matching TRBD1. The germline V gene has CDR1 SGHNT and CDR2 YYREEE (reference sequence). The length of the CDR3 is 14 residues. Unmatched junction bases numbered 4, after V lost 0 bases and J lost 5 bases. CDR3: CASSLGQGGETQYF. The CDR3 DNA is TGTGCCAGCAGCTTGGGACAGGGTGGGGAGACCCAGTACTTC.

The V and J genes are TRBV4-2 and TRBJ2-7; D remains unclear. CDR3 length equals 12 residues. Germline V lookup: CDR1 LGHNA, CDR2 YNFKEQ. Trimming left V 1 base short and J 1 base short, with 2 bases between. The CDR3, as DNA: TGTGCCAGCAGCCAAGGTTCCTACGAGCAGTACTTC. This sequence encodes CASSQGSYEQYF.

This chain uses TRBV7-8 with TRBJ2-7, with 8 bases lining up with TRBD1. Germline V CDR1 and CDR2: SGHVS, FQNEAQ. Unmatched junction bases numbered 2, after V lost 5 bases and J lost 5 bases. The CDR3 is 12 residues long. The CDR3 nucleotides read TGTGCCAGCAGCGGACAGGGCGACGAGCAGTACTTC. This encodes CASSGQGDEQYF.

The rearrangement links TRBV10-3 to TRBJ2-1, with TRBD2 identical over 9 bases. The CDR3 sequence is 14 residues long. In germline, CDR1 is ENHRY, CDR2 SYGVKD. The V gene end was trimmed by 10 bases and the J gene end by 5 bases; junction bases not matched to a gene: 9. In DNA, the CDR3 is TGTGCCACCCAGGCGGGGGGGTGGGACAATGAGCAGTTCTTC. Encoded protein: CATQAGGWDNEQFF.

CDR3 sequence (DNA): TGTGCCAGCAGAGAGACTAGCGACAGTAGCGGGGAGCTGTTTTTT. It encodes CASRETSDSSGELFF. The chain employs TRBV2 and TRBJ2-2, with TRBD2 matching 8 bases. Germline values: CDR1 SNHLY, CDR2 FYNNEI. The ends lost 6 bases at V and 7 bases at J; junction bases unmatched: 10. This CDR3 is 15 amino acids long.

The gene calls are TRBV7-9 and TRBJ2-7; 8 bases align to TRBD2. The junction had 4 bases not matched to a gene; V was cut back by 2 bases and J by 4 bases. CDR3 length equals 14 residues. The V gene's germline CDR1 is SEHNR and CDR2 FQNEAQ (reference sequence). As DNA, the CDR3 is TGTGCCAGCAGCTTAACTACTAGCGGATACGAGCAGTACTTC. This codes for CASSLTTSGYEQYF.

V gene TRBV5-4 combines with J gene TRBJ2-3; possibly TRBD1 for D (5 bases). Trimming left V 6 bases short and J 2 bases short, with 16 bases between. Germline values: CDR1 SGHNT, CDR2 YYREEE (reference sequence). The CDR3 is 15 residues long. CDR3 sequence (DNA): TGTGCCAGCACCCCGGGTACAGGATCCACAGATACGCAGTATTTT. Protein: CASTPGTGSTDTQYF. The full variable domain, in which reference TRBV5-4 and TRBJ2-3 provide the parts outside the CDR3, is ETGVTQSPTHLIKTRGQQVTLRCSSQSGHNTVSWYQQALGQGPQFIFQYYREEENGRGNFPPRFSGLQFPNYSSELNVNALELDDSALYLCASTPGTGSTDTQYFGPGTRLTVL.

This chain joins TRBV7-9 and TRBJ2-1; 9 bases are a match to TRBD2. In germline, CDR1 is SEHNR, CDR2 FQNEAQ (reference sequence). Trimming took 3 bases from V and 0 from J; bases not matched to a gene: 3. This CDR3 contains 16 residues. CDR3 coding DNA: TGTGCCAGCAGCTTTAGCGGGAGCATCTCCTACAATGAGCAGTTCTTC. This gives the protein CASSFSGSISYNEQFF. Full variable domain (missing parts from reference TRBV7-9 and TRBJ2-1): DTGVSQNPRHKITKRGQNVTFRCDPISEHNRLYWYRQTLGQGPEFLTYFQNEAQLEKSRLLSDRFSAERPKGSFSTLEIQRTEQGDSAMYLCASSFSGSISYNEQFFGPGTRLTVL.

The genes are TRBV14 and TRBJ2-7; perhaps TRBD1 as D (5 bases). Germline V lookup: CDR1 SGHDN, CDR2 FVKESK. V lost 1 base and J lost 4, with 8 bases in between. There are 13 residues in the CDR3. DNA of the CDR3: TGTGCCAGCAGCCAAGGGGGCACATACGAGCAGTACTTC. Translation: CASSQGGTYEQYF.